This T cell receptor (beta chain) was found in a study of tumor-infiltrating lymphocytes in primary liver carcinoma. Whole-study findings and limits: Tumor-blood pairs (like tumor-adjacent pairs) overlapped less than tumor region pairs did.

On this clonotype: Its matching antigen is unknown.

The study co-extracted DNA and RNA from about 19-30 mg of unsorted bulk tissue. Production of TCR beta cDNA used around 460 ng total RNA together with a constant-region primer. Sequencing libraries for TCR beta derived from three nested multiplex PCR rounds that used slightly modified ARM-PCR. Investigators reported that the first two PCR rounds, at 10 to 11 cycles each, used TRBV1-TRBV30 forward primers with a C-beta reverse primer. A single record per CDR3 protein comes from TCRdb applying MiXCR to the multiplex PCR reads. The sample includes 70,000 to 85,000 distinct CDR3 sequences, 71% seen only once; the top ten take about an eighth. Trimming pared 7 bases from V and 6 bases from J, leaving 27 bases between. The CDR3 has 17 residues. Germline V gene data show CDR1 as SGHAT and CDR2 as FQNNGV.

The V gene is TRBV11-2, the J gene TRBJ1-2; D possibly corresponds to TRBD1 (5 bases). The sequence was collected from a woman aged 60-75 years with primary liver carcinoma and hepatitis B virus infection. What was sequenced was liver tumor tissue from sampling region 4. Noted subset: tumor region T4, right-lateral pole. In DNA, the CDR3 is TGTGCCAGCAAATTAGATCCGATCAGGGCGCTGCGCAATGGCTACACCTTC. Translating gives CASKLDPIRALRNGYTF. The entire variable domain, with the rest obtained from reference TRBV11-2 and TRBJ1-2, is as follows: EAGVAQSPRYKIIEKRQSVAFWCNPISGHATLYWYQQILGQGPKLLIQFQNNGVVDDSQLPKDRFSAERLKGVDSTLKIQPAKLEDSAVYLCASKLDPIRALRNGYTFGSGTRLTVV.